One and the same sample provided the 26 T cell receptor beta chains below, sequenced in a study of cytomegalovirus exposure and HLA in healthy donors. The PCR employed 60 Vbeta primers together with 13 Jbeta primers. The assay was immunoSEQ multiplex PCR, and TCRdb's table has in-frame clones only and misses some. This table lists over 120,000 clones. Sequencing was done on a sample of PBMCs. The source of these receptors is a male donor in good health and CMV-seronegative.

The gene calls are TRBV14 and TRBJ1-1, with no clear D. This CDR3 region has 17 residues. V was pared by 0 bases and J by 1 base, with 15 bases between. The V gene's germline CDR1 is SGHDN and CDR2 FVKESK. The CDR3: CASSQDGAVRENTEAFF. The DNA of the CDR3 is TGTGCCAGCAGCCAAGATGGAGCCGTTCGGGAGAACACTGAAGCTTTCTTT.

This chain connects TRBV29-1 to TRBJ2-1; D gene unclear. The CDR3 is 11 amino acids. CDR1 SQVTM and CDR2 ANQGSEA come from the germline V gene. Trimming took 7 bases from V and 3 from J, leaving 7 bases between them. The CDR3 DNA follows: TGCAGCGGTAACATCTACAATGAGCAGTTCTTC. Translation gives CSGNIYNEQFF.

This chain connects TRBV27 to TRBJ1-1; D is ambiguous. V shed 6 bases and J shed 0 bases, with 8 bases lying between them. The CDR3 sequence is 13 residues long. The germline V gene encodes CDR1 MNHEY and CDR2 SMNVEV (reference sequence). The CDR3 loop is CASSPTVNTEAFF. CDR3 bases: TGTGCCAGCAGCCCTACAGTGAACACTGAAGCTTTCTTT.

The chain joins TRBV5-1 to TRBJ1-1, with D hard to call. Germline V gene data show CDR1 as SGHRS and CDR2 as YFSETQ. Trimming took 0 bases from V and 6 from J, leaving 9 bases between them. The CDR3 is 13 amino acids. CDR3 DNA: TGCGCCAGCAGCTTGGAGAACAACCCTGAAGCTTTCTTT. Its translation: CASSLENNPEAFF.

This chain joins TRBV7-9 and TRBJ1-1, with a tentative D call TRBD1 (6 bases). The ends were cut back, 5 bases at V and 1 base at J, with 14 bases in the middle. Germline lookup yields CDR1 SEHNR and CDR2 FQNEAQ (reference sequence). This CDR3 comprises 15 residues. CDR3 nucleotide sequence: TGTGCCAGCAGCACAGAGGGGGTACGGAACACTGAAGCTTTCTTT. Translated: CASSTEGVRNTEAFF.

This chain connects TRBV7-9 to TRBJ1-1; 7 bases match TRBD1. Germline values: CDR1 SEHNR, CDR2 FQNEAQ (reference sequence). V was clipped by 5 bases and J by 1 base; unmatched bases: 7. This CDR3 is 15 amino acids long. CDR3 loop: CASSARQGQNTEAFF. The CDR3 region has the DNA TGTGCCAGCAGCGCGCGACAGGGACAGAACACTGAAGCTTTCTTT. Full variable domain (outside the CDR3, taken from reference TRBV7-9 and TRBJ1-1): DTGVSQNPRHKITKRGQNVTFRCDPISEHNRLYWYRQTLGQGPEFLTYFQNEAQLEKSRLLSDRFSAERPKGSFSTLEIQRTEQGDSAMYLCASSARQGQNTEAFFGQGTRLTVV.

This rearrangement joins TRBV6-5 to TRBJ2-7, with TRBD2 matching over 7 bases. The CDR3 sequence is 15 residues long. Looked up from germline, CDR1 is MNHEY and CDR2 is SVGAGI. V lost 6 bases to trimming and J lost 5 bases; unmatched junction nucleotides: 13. As DNA, the CDR3 is TGTGCCAGCAGAGAAAGCGGGGCCTCGGGGCACGAGCAGTACTTC. Translated, it gives CASRESGASGHEQYF.

The chain recombines TRBV29-1 with TRBJ1-1; the D gene is possibly TRBD1 (5 bases). The CDR3 is made up of 10 amino acids. V was trimmed by 4 bases and J by 9 bases, leaving 9 bases between them. The germline gives CDR1 SQVTM, CDR2 ANQGSEA. The CDR3 nucleotides read TGCAGCGTTGGGGGCAGCCAAGCTTTCTTT. As protein: CSVGGSQAFF.

The rearrangement joins TRBV28 to TRBJ1-1, with TRBD1 matching over 7 bases. V was clipped by 2 bases and J by 1 base; unmatched bases: 7. This CDR3 has 16 amino acids. Germline CDR1 and CDR2: MDHEN and SYDVKM. CDR3 region: CASSLAGQAPNTEAFF. CDR3 in DNA: TGTGCCAGCAGTTTAGCCGGACAGGCCCCGAACACTGAAGCTTTCTTT.

The rearrangement uses TRBV5-1 and TRBJ1-1; TRBD1 is a possible D gene (6 bases). Per germline, CDR1 SGHRS and CDR2 YFSETQ. V was cut by 3 bases and J by 2 bases, with 11 bases left in between. This CDR3 contains 14 residues. CDR3 DNA sequence: TGCGCCAGCAGCTGGGGGCAGACCAACACTGAAGCTTTCTTT. Translated, it gives CASSWGQTNTEAFF. The full variable domain, with the rest looked up from reference TRBV5-1 and TRBJ1-1, is KAGVTQTPRYLIKTRGQQVTLSCSPISGHRSVSWYQQTPGQGLQFLFEYFSETQRNKGNFPGRFSGRQFSNSRSEMNVSTLELGDSALYLCASSWGQTNTEAFFGQGTRLTVV.

The chain recombines TRBV7-2 with TRBJ1-2, with TRBD1 as a possible D gene (5 bases). This CDR3 region has 14 residues. The germline gives CDR1 SGHTA, CDR2 FQGNSA. Trimming took 3 bases from V and 8 from J, leaving 16 bases between them. CDR3 coding DNA: TGTGCCAGCAGCTTTGGAGGGGTGGGCGGCGGCTACACCTTC. Its translation is CASSFGGVGGGYTF. Looking up the rest from reference TRBV7-2 and TRBJ1-2 gives the full variable domain: GAGVSQSPSNKVTEKGKDVELRCDPISGHTALYWYRQSLGQGLEFLIYFQGNSAPDKSGLPSDRFSAERTGGSVSTLTIQRTQQEDSAVYLCASSFGGVGGGYTFGSGTRLTVV.

The chain links TRBV6-5 to TRBJ2-5, with 7 nucleotides matching TRBD1. The end of the DNA fits TRBJ2-7 better, so the J call may be wrong. CDR1 MNHEY and CDR2 SVGAGI come from the germline V gene. CDR3 length equals 14 residues. As DNA, the CDR3 is TGTGCCAGCAGTTCCAGGACAGGACCCTACGAGCAGTACTTC. The encoded protein is CASSSRTGPYEQYF.

The chain has TRBV19 and TRBJ1-5; D gene unclear. CDR1 is LNHDA and CDR2 is SQIVND in the germline V gene (reference sequence). Trimming pared 0 bases from V and 0 bases from J, leaving 12 bases between. The CDR3 has 17 residues. CDR3 DNA: TGTGCCAGTAGTATAGATCACAGTGGAAATAGCAATCAGCCCCAGCATTTT. Translated: CASSIDHSGNSNQPQHF.

The V call is TRBV27, the J call TRBJ2-1; TRBD1 is a possible D gene (5 bases). This CDR3 is 14 amino acids long. V dropped 4 bases and J dropped 8 bases, with 15 bases sitting between them. Germline lookup yields CDR1 MNHEY and CDR2 SMNVEV (reference sequence). CDR3 in DNA: TGTGCCAGCAGTTCCCGGACATCTCTGGATGAGCAGTTCTTC. This encodes CASSSRTSLDEQFF.

V gene TRBV30 combines with J gene TRBJ1-3; the D is unclear. The germline V gene has CDR1 GTSNPN and CDR2 SVGIG (reference sequence). The V end was cut by 0 bases, the J end by 2 bases, with 11 bases between. The CDR3 extends over 15 amino acids. The DNA for the CDR3 is TGTGCCTGGAGTGTACCGCGGGGAACTGGAAACACCATATATTTT. It yields the protein CAWSVPRGTGNTIYF.

The V gene is TRBV5-1, the J gene TRBJ1-6; D unresolved. Germline CDR1 SGHRS, CDR2 YFSETQ. V was pared by 0 bases and J by 10 bases, with 5 bases between. The CDR3 totals 12 residues. The CDR3 DNA reads TGCGCCAGCAGCTTGGAACGGTCACCCCTCCACTTT. Encoded protein: CASSLERSPLHF.

The rearrangement uses TRBV19 and TRBJ1-2, with 7 nucleotides matching TRBD1. Looked up from germline, CDR1 is LNHDA and CDR2 is SQIVND (reference sequence). This CDR3 contains 15 residues. Losses at the gene ends were 1 base for V and 2 bases for J; bases not matched to a gene: 4. CDR3 sequence reads: CASSIGARGNYGYTF. CDR3 DNA: TGTGCCAGTAGTATAGGCGCCAGGGGGAACTATGGCTACACCTTC.

The V call is TRBV29-1, the J call TRBJ1-1; 7 nucleotides agree with TRBD1. This CDR3 region has 12 residues. Germline lookup yields CDR1 SQVTM and CDR2 ANQGSEA. The V segment lost 6 bases and the J segment 1 base; nucleotides outside the gene matches: 2. CDR3: CSVDRANTEAFF. CDR3 nucleotide sequence: TGCAGCGTAGACAGGGCGAACACTGAAGCTTTCTTT.

The J gene is TRBJ2-5, the V gene TRBV29-1, with 7 bases that match TRBD1. The CDR3 runs 14 residues. V shed 6 bases and J 2 bases; nucleotides not matched to a gene: 9. Germline V lookup: CDR1 SQVTM, CDR2 ANQGSEA. CDR3 DNA: TGCAGCGTGGGAAGGGGGACAGATCAAGAGACCCAGTACTTC. It encodes CSVGRGTDQETQYF.

The CDR3 sequence is CASSLGLGIGGELFF. The CDR3 region has the DNA TGTGCCAGCAGCTTGGGACTAGGGATTGGCGGGGAGCTGTTTTTT. The chain links TRBV11-2 to TRBJ2-2, with 8 bases lining up with TRBD2. Germline V lookup: CDR1 SGHAT, CDR2 FQNNGV. With V trimmed by 3 bases and J by 7 bases, 7 bases remained unmatched. The CDR3 consists of 15 residues.

The chain uses TRBV4-2 and TRBJ2-3, with D possibly being TRBD2 (5 bases). Between the trimmed V and J ends, which lost 4 bases and 4 bases, there was a span of 6 bases. The germline V gene has CDR1 LGHNA and CDR2 YNFKEQ. This CDR3 spans 12 amino acids. The CDR3 DNA sequence: TGTGCCAGCAGCCCGGAGGCAGATACGCAGTATTTT. This codes for CASSPEADTQYF.

This chain links TRBV9 with TRBJ2-3; 7 nucleotides line up with TRBD2. The germline V gene has CDR1 SGDLS and CDR2 YYNGEE. The CDR3 extends over 17 amino acids. The V and J ends lost 3 bases and 0 bases, in that order; junction bases with no gene match: 10. The CDR3 nucleotides read TGTGCCAGCAGCGCACAAACCGGGACTAAGAGCACAGATACGCAGTATTTT. This gives the protein CASSAQTGTKSTDTQYF. The variable domain in full, with the rest retrieved from reference TRBV9 and TRBJ2-3, is DSGVTQTPKHLITATGQRVTLRCSPRSGDLSVYWYQQSLDQGLQFLIQYYNGEERAKGNILERFSAQQFPDLHSELNLSSLELGDSALYFCASSAQTGTKSTDTQYFGPGTRLTVL.

The chain recombines TRBV5-1 with TRBJ2-7, with TRBD2 matching 9 bases. V dropped 0 bases and J dropped 5; count of bases not matched to a gene: 12. The CDR3 loop spans 17 amino acids. Germline V gene data show CDR1 as SGHRS and CDR2 as YFSETQ. CDR3 region: CASSLAGVAGVPHEQYF. Written as DNA, the CDR3 is TGCGCCAGCAGCTTGGCCGGGGTAGCGGGAGTTCCCCACGAGCAGTACTTC.

The rearrangement links TRBV15 to TRBJ2-7; D might be TRBD1 (5 bases). This CDR3 has 17 amino acids. Deletions cut 1 base from V and 0 bases from J, with 16 bases between. CDR1 is LNHNV and CDR2 is YYDKDF in the germline V gene (reference sequence). The CDR3 protein is CATSRGADREDSYEQYF. DNA for the CDR3: TGTGCCACCAGCAGAGGTGCCGACAGAGAGGACTCCTACGAGCAGTACTTC.

The chain carries TRBV30 and TRBJ2-7; 8 nucleotides line up with TRBD2. There are 13 residues in the CDR3. Trimming removed 8 bases from V and 2 bases from J; junction bases left unmatched: 8. The germline V gene has CDR1 GTSNPN and CDR2 SVGIG (reference sequence). CDR3 region: CARGGDLTYEQYF. Here the CDR3 DNA reads TGTGCCCGGGGGGGGGATCTGACCTACGAGCAGTACTTC.

V usage is TRBV18 and J usage is TRBJ1-1, with D perhaps TRBD1 (5 bases). With 3 bases removed from V and 1 base from J, the gap between germline ends came to 6 bases. CDR1 KGHSH and CDR2 LQKENI come from the germline V gene. This CDR3 contains 13 residues. CDR3 amino acids: CASSPGGNTEAFF. Written as DNA, the CDR3 is TGTGCCAGCTCACCGGGGGGGAACACTGAAGCTTTCTTT. The full variable domain, its missing parts supplied by reference TRBV18 and TRBJ1-1, is NAGVMQNPRHLVRRRGQEARLRCSPMKGHSHVYWYRQLPEEGLKFMVYLQKENIIDESGMPKERFSAEFPKEGPSILRIQQVVRGDSAAYFCASSPGGNTEAFFGQGTRLTVV.